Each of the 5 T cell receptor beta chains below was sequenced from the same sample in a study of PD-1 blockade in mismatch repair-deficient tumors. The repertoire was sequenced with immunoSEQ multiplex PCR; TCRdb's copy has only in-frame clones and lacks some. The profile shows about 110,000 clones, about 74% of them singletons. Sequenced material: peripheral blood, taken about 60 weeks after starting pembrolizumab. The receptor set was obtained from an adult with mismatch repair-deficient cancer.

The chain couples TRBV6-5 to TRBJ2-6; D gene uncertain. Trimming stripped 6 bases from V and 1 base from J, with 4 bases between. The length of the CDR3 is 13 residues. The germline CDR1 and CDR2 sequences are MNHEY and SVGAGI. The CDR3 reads CASSLSGANVLTF. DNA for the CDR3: TGTGCCAGCAGCCTATCTGGGGCCAACGTCCTGACTTTC.

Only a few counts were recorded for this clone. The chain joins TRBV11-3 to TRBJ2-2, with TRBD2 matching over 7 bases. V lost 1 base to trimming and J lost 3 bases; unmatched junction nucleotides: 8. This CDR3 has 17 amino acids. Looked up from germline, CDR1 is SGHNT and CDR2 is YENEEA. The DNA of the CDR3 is TGTGCCAGCAGCTTAGTCTTGGCTAGCGGATACACCGGGGAGCTGTTTTTT. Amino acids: CASSLVLASGYTGELFF.

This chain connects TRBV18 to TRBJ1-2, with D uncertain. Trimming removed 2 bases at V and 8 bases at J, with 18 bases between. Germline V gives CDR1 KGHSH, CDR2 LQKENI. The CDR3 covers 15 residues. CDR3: CASSPDGPMARGYTF. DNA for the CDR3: TGTGCCAGCTCACCAGACGGACCCATGGCTCGGGGCTACACCTTC.

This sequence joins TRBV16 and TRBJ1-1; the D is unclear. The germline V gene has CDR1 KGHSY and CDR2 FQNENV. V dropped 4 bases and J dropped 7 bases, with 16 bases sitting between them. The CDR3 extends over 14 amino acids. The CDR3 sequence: CASSRRIVENEAFF. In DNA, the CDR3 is TGTGCCAGCAGCCGGAGAATCGTTGAGAATGAAGCTTTCTTT.

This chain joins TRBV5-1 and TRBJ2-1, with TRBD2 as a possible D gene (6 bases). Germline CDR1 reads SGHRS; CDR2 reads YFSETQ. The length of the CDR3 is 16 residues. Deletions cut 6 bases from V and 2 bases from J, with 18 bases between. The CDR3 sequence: CASTGGAGPPYNEQFF. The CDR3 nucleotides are TGCGCCAGCACCGGAGGGGCGGGGCCCCCCTACAATGAGCAGTTCTTC.